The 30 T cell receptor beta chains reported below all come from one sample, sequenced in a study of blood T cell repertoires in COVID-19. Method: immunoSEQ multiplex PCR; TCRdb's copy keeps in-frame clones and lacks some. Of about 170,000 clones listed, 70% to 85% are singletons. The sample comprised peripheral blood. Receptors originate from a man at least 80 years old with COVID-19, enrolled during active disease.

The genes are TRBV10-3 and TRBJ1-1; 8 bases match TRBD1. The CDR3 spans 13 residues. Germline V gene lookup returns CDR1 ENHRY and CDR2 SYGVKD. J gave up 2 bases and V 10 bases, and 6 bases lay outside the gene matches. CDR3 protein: CATAGTGNTEAFF. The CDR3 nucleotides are TGTGCCACCGCCGGGACAGGCAACACTGAAGCTTTCTTT.

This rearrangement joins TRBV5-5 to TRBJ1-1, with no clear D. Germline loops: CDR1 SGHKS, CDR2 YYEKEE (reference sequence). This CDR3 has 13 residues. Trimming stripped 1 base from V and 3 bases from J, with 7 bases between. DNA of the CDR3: TGTGCCAGCAGCTTGACAGTCGACACTGAAGCTTTCTTT. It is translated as CASSLTVDTEAFF. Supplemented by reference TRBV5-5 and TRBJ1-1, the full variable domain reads DAGVTQSPTHLIKTRGQQVTLRCSPISGHKSVSWYQQVLGQGPQFIFQYYEKEERGRGNFPDRFSARQFPNYSSELNVNALLLGDSALYLCASSLTVDTEAFFGQGTRLTVV.

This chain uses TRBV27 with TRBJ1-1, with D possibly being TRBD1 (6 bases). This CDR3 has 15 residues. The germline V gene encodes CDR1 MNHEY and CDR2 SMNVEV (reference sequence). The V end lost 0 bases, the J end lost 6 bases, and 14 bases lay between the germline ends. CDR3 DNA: TGTGCCAGCAGTTTATCGGGGGCCCGCGGCTCTGAAGCTTTCTTT. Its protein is CASSLSGARGSEAFF.

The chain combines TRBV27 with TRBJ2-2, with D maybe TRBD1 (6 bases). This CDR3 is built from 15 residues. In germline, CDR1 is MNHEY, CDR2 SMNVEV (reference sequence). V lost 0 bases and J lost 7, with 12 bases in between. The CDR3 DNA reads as TGTGCCAGCAGTTTATCGAACAGGGTGAGCGGGGAGCTGTTTTTT. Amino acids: CASSLSNRVSGELFF.

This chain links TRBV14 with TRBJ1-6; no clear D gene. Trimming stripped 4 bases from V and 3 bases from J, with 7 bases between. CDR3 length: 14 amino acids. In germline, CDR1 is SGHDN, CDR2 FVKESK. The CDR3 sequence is CASSRPGYNSPLHF. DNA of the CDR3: TGTGCCAGCAGCCGACCGGGCTATAATTCACCCCTCCACTTT.

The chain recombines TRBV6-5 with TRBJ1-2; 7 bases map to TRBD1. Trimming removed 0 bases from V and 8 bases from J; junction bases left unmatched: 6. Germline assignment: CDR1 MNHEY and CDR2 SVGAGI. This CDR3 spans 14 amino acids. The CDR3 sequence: CASSYSARGVGYTF. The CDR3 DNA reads TGTGCCAGCAGTTACTCGGCCAGGGGGGTAGGCTACACCTTC.

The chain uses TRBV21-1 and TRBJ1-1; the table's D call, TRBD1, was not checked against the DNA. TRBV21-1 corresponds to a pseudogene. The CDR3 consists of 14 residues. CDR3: CASSKVYKGTEAFF. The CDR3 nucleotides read TGTGCCAGCAGCAAAGTCTACAAGGGGACTGAAGCTTTCTTT.

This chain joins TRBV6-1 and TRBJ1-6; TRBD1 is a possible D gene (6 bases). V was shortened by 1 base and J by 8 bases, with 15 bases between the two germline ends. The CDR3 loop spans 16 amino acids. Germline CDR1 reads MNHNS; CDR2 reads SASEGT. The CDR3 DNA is TGTGCCAGCAGTGAAGTGACAACAGGGTTTGATTCACCCCTCCACTTT. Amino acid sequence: CASSEVTTGFDSPLHF.

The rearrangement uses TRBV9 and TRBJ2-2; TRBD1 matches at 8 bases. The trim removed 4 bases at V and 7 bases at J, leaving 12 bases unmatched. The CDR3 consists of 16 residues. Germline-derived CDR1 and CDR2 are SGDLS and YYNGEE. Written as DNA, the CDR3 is TGTGCCAGCAGCCGAACTTCGGGACAGGTTATCGGGGAGCTGTTTTTT. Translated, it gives CASSRTSGQVIGELFF.

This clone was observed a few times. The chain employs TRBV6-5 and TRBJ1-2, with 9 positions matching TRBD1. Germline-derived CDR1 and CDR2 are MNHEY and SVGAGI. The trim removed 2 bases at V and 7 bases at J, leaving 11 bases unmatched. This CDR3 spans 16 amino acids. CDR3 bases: TGTGCCAGCAGTTACACACAGGGGGCGCGGGATTCTGGCTACACCTTC. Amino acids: CASSYTQGARDSGYTF.

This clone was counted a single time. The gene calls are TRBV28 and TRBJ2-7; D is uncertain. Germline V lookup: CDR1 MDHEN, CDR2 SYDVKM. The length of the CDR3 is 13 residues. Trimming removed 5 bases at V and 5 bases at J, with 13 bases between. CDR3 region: CASSPLVTHEQYF. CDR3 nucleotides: TGTGCCAGCAGTCCCCTAGTAACCCACGAGCAGTACTTC.

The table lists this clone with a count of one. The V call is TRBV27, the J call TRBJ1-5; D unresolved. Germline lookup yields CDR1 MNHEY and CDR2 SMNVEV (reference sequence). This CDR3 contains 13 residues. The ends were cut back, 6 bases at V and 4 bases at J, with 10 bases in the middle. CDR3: CASSRRGNQPQHF. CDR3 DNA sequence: TGTGCCAGCAGCCGACGAGGGAATCAGCCCCAGCATTTT.

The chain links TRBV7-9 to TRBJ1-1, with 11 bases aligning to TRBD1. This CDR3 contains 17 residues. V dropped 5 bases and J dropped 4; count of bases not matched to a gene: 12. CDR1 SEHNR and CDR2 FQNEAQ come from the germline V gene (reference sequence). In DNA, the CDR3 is TGTGCCAGCAGCCTGGGGACAGGGGGGGATTCGAGCACTGAAGCTTTCTTT. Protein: CASSLGTGGDSSTEAFF.

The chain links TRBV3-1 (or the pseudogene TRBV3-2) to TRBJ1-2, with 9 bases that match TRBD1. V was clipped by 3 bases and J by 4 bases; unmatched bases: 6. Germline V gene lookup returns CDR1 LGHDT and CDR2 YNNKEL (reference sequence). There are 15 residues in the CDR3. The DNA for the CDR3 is TGTGCCAGCAGCCAGAACAGGGGGCGCGGCTATGGCTACACCTTC. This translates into CASSQNRGRGYGYTF.

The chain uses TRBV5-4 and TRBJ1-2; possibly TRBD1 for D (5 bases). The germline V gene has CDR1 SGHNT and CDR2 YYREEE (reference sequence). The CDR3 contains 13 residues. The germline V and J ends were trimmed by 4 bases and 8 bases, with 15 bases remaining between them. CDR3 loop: CASSRRGSGGYTF. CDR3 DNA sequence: TGTGCCAGCAGCCGTCGGGGGTCTGGAGGCTACACCTTC.

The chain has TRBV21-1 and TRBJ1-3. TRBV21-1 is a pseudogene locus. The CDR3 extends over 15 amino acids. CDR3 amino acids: CASRGGDFSGNTIYF. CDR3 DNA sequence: TGTGCCAGCCGAGGAGGGGACTTCTCTGGAAACACCATATATTTT.

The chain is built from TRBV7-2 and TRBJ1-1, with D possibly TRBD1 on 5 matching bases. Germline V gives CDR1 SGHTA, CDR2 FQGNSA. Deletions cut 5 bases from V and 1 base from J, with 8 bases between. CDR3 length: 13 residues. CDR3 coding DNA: TGTGCCAGCAGCGCCGACAGGAACACTGAAGCTTTCTTT. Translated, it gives CASSADRNTEAFF. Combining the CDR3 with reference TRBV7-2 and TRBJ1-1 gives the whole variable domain GAGVSQSPSNKVTEKGKDVELRCDPISGHTALYWYRQSLGQGLEFLIYFQGNSAPDKSGLPSDRFSAERTGGSVSTLTIQRTQQEDSAVYLCASSADRNTEAFFGQGTRLTVV.

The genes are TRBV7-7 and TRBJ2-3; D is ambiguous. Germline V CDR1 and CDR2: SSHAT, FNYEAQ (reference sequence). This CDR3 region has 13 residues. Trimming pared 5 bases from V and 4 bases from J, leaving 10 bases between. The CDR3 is CASSPGLSDTQYF. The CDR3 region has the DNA TGTGCCAGCAGCCCTGGCCTCTCAGATACGCAGTATTTT.

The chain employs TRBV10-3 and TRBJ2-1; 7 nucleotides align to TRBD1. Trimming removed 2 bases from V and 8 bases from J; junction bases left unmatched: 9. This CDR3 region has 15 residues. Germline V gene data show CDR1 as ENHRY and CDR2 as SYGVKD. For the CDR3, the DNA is TGTGCCATCAGTGAGCCGACAGGGTTCGTCGATGAGCAGTTCTTC. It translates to CAISEPTGFVDEQFF.

The CDR3 DNA sequence: TGTGCCAGCTCACTATTTCAACAGGGAAACATGAACACTGAAGCTTTCTTT. Amino acid sequence: CASSLFQQGNMNTEAFF. The chain uses TRBV18 and TRBJ1-1; perhaps TRBD1 as D (6 bases). The CDR3 spans 17 residues. The V gene lost 4 bases and the J gene lost 0 bases, with 18 bases spanning the gap. Germline CDR1 KGHSH, CDR2 LQKENI.

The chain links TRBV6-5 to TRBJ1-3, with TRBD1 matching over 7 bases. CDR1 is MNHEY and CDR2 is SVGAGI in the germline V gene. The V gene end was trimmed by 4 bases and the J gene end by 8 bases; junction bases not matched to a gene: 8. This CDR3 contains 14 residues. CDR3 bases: TGTGCCAGCAGTTCGACAGGGCAGCGGGACACCATATATTTT. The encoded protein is CASSSTGQRDTIYF.

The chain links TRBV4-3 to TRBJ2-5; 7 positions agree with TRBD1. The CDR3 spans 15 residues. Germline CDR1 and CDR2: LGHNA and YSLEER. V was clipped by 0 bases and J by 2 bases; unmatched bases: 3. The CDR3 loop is CASSQEGQWQETQYF. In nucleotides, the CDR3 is TGCGCCAGCAGCCAAGAGGGACAGTGGCAAGAGACCCAGTACTTC.

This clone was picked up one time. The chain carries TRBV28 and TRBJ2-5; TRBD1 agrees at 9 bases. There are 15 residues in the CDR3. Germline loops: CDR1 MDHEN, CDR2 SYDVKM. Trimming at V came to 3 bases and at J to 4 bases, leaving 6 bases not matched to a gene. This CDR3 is CASSFWGQGLETQYF. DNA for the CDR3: TGTGCCAGCAGTTTTTGGGGACAGGGTTTAGAGACCCAGTACTTC.

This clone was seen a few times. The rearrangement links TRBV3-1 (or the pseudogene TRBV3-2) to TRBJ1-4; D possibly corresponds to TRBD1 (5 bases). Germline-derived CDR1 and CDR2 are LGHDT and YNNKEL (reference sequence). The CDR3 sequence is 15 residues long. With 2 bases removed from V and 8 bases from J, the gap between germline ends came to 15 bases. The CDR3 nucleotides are TGTGCCAGCAGCCAATTGGGAGGGGTAGGGGAAAAACTGTTTTTT. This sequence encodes CASSQLGGVGEKLFF.

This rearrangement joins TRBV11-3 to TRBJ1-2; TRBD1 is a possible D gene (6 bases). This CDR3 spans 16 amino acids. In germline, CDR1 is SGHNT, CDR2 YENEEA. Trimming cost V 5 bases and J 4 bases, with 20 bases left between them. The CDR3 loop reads CASSLTGIPPSYGYTF. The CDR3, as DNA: TGTGCCAGCAGCCTTACAGGGATCCCTCCTTCCTATGGCTACACCTTC.

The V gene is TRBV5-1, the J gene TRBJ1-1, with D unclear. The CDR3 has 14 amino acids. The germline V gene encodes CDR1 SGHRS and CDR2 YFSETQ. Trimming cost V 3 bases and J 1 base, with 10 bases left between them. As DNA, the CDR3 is TGCGCCAGCAGCTGGAACACAGAGAACACTGAAGCTTTCTTT. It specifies CASSWNTENTEAFF.

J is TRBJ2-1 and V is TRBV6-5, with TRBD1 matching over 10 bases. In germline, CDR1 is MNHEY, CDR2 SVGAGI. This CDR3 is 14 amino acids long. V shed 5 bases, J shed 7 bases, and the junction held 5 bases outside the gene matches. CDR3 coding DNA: TGTGCCAGCAGTAGGGACAGGGGTCTAAATGAGCAGTTCTTC. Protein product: CASSRDRGLNEQFF.

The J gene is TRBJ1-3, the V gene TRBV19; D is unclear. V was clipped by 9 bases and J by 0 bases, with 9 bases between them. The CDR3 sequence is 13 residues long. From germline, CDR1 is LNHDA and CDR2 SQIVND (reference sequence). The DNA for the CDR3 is TGTGCCAGCAGCCGGGACTCTGGAAACACCATATATTTT. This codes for CASSRDSGNTIYF.

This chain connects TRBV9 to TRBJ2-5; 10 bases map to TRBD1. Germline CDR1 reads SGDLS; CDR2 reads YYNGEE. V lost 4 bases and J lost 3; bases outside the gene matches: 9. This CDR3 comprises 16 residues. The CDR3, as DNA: TGTGCCAGCAGCCCTAGTGGAGGGACAGGGGAAGAGACCCAGTACTTC. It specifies CASSPSGGTGEETQYF.

The DNA for the CDR3 is TGTGCCAGCAGCTTCGGGAATTCACCCCTCCACTTT. Protein: CASSFGNSPLHF. The chain employs TRBV7-2 and TRBJ1-6; D is ambiguous. The CDR3 runs 12 residues. Germline CDR1 SGHTA, CDR2 FQGNSA. Trimming removed 3 bases at V and 7 bases at J, with 4 bases between.